What follows describes a single T cell receptor beta chain. The CDR3 contains 14 residues. V shed 6 bases, J shed 2 bases, and the junction held 6 bases outside the gene matches. Germline V gives CDR1 SGHAT, CDR2 FQNNGV. The data are from a study of PD-1 blockade in mismatch repair-deficient tumors. Profiled with immunoSEQ multiplex PCR; TCRdb holds only in-frame clones, not every one. This sample has around 25,000 clones, with roughly 83% found just once. V is TRBV11-2 and J is TRBJ2-7; 8 nucleotides match TRBD1. The origin of this receptor is an adult with mismatch repair-deficient cancer. The source material was PBMCs, sampled before pembrolizumab treatment. The CDR3 DNA is TGTGCCAGCAGATTTAGACAGGGGACCTACGAGCAGTACTTC. Its translation: CASRFRQGTYEQYF.